This T cell receptor beta chain was sequenced during a study of blood T cell repertoires in COVID-19. The wider study: Donors in the United States, Italy and Spain gave samples during acute or convalescent COVID-19.

The trim removed 0 bases at V and 2 bases at J, leaving 7 bases unmatched. The V gene's germline CDR1 is LGHDT and CDR2 YNNKEL (reference sequence). The CDR3 contains 17 residues. How the authors handled the data: Counts of nucleated cells, estimated from reference gene primer amplification, were obtained. TCRdb's copy holds only in-frame clones and misses some; the assay was immunoSEQ multiplex PCR. Clonal size and the V and J genes are those of that table, whereas D and trimming came from the DNA. The data hold roughly 300,000 clones, with 88% observed a single time. The sequenced sample consisted of peripheral blood. J is TRBJ1-2 and V is TRBV3-1 (or the pseudogene TRBV3-2); TRBD1 matches at 9 bases. This TCR was sampled from a man younger than 35 with active or convalescent COVID-19. In nucleotides, the CDR3 is TGTGCCAGCAGCCAAGATCCCCTCGGGACAGGGAACTATGGCTACACCTTC. This sequence encodes CASSQDPLGTGNYGYTF.